The next 26 T cell receptor beta chains were all read from a single sample in a study of T-cell reconstitution after alpha-beta-depleted transplantation in children. TCRbeta library construction was performed incorporating unique molecular identifiers. From the PCR reads, TCRdb called clonotypes with MiXCR, one entry per CDR3 protein. Here the sample spans some 120,000 distinct CDR3 sequences, around 23% being singletons. The material was PBMCs, mostly from graft donor cells, obtained 180 days after TCRalphabeta/CD19-depleted stem cell transplant. These receptors originate from a male patient aged 2-10 years who had a stem cell transplant for chronic granulomatous disease, so the T cells may come from the graft donor.

This clonotype was found many times. This sequence joins TRBV12-3 or TRBV12-4 and TRBJ2-7; D unresolved. CDR3 length: 12 residues. V lost 3 bases to trimming and J lost 3 bases, with 6 bases between them. CDR3 region: CASSFSGYEQYF. The CDR3 DNA sequence: TGTGCCAGCAGTTTTTCTGGCTACGAGCAGTACTTC.

This clonotype showed up many times. This chain uses TRBV24-1 with TRBJ2-5, with TRBD1 matching 9 bases. The CDR3 loop spans 15 amino acids. With 4 bases clipped from V and 5 bases from J, the junction kept 7 bases outside the gene matches. Germline lookup yields CDR1 KGHDR and CDR2 SFDVKD. CDR3 DNA: TGTGCCACCAGTGACCCTACAGGGGGCGAGGAGACCCAGTACTTC. Translated: CATSDPTGGEETQYF.

Worth noting for this clonotype: One end of the junction is discordant with germline, which a read error may explain. The rearrangement uses TRBV5-6 and TRBJ2-1; 9 bases map to TRBD1. Germline-derived CDR1 and CDR2 are SGHDT and YYEEEE. The CDR3 contains 16 residues. Here the CDR3 DNA reads TGTGCCAGCAGCTTCCTAAGACAGGGGGGCTACAGTGAGCAGTTCTTC. Translation gives CASSFLRQGGYSEQFF.

This clonotype occurred many times. The chain carries TRBV7-8 and TRBJ2-3, with 8 positions matching TRBD2. In germline, CDR1 is SGHVS, CDR2 FQNEAQ. This CDR3 region has 16 residues. Unmatched junction bases numbered 10, after V lost 5 bases and J lost 3 bases. CDR3 region: CASSRPSGRFTDTQYF. The CDR3 nucleotides are TGTGCCAGCAGCCGACCGAGCGGGAGATTTACAGATACGCAGTATTTT.

This chain joins TRBV11-2 and TRBJ2-1, with a tentative D call TRBD2 (6 bases). CDR1 is SGHAT, CDR2 FQNNGV, per germline. V lost 4 bases to trimming and J lost 4 bases, with 14 bases between them. The CDR3 is 15 residues long. This CDR3 reads CASSSYHGGYNEQFF. In DNA, the CDR3 is TGTGCCAGCAGCTCCTACCATGGAGGGTACAATGAGCAGTTCTTC.

This clonotype has a handful of counts. The chain recombines TRBV29-1 with TRBJ2-6; TRBD1 matches 10 bases. CDR3 length: 15 amino acids. Germline CDR1 and CDR2: SQVTM and ANQGSEA. Unmatched junction bases numbered 2, after V lost 4 bases and J lost 2 bases. The chain's CDR3 is CSVGTGGPGANVLTF. Here the CDR3 DNA reads TGCAGCGTTGGGACAGGGGGACCTGGGGCCAACGTCCTGACTTTC.

V and J are TRBV18 and TRBJ1-6; 10 positions match TRBD1. V shed 6 bases and J 10 bases; nucleotides not matched to a gene: 9. In germline, CDR1 is KGHSH, CDR2 LQKENI. This CDR3 is 15 amino acids long. For the CDR3, the DNA is TGTGCCAGCTCGCCAGGGACAGGGGTGGGCTCACCCCTCCACTTT. Amino acid sequence: CASSPGTGVGSPLHF.

This clonotype occurred many times. The genes are TRBV5-1 and TRBJ2-1, with a weak D call TRBD1 (6 bases). The CDR3 extends over 13 amino acids. Trimming pared 4 bases from V and 5 bases from J, leaving 10 bases between. The germline V gene encodes CDR1 SGHRS and CDR2 YFSETQ. The CDR3 bases are TGCGCCAGCAGCGCACGGACAGACAATGAGCAGTTCTTC. Translating it yields CASSARTDNEQFF.

The chain uses TRBV12-3 or TRBV12-4 and TRBJ2-3; tentatively, D is TRBD1 (6 bases). The CDR3 runs to 14 residues. Trimming took off 6 bases at V and 3 bases at J, with 13 bases between the two ends. The CDR3 DNA reads TGTGCCAGCAGCTCAGGGGCGTCGACAGATACGCAGTATTTT. It translates to CASSSGASTDTQYF.

This clonotype has a count of ten or more. V gene TRBV11-1 combines with J gene TRBJ2-1, with 11 bases identical to TRBD2. The CDR3 has 15 amino acids. CDR1 and CDR2 (germline): SGHAT, FQDESV (reference sequence). V gave up 3 bases and J gave up 6 bases; unmatched junction bases: 4. CDR3 protein: CASSFLLAGVNEQFF. The CDR3 region has the DNA TGTGCCAGCAGCTTTCTACTAGCGGGAGTCAATGAGCAGTTCTTC. The variable domain in full, completed from reference TRBV11-1 and TRBJ2-1, reads EAEVAQSPRYKITEKSQAVAFWCDPISGHATLYWYRQILGQGPELLVQFQDESVVDDSQLPKDRFSAERLKGVDSTLKIQPAELGDSAMYLCASSFLLAGVNEQFFGPGTRLTVL.

The rearrangement joins TRBV10-3 to TRBJ2-5; weak D call: TRBD2 (7 bases). Germline values: CDR1 ENHRY, CDR2 SYGVKD. Trimming removed 0 bases at V and 4 bases at J, with 15 bases between. The CDR3 is 16 amino acids. The CDR3 sequence: CAISESAGAEGETQYF. The CDR3 nucleotides are TGTGCCATCAGTGAGTCCGCGGGGGCGGAGGGAGAGACCCAGTACTTC.

This clonotype was found many times. This chain uses TRBV12-3 or TRBV12-4 with TRBJ1-1; D might be TRBD1 (5 bases). The CDR3 loop spans 14 amino acids. Trimming stripped 2 bases from V and 2 bases from J, with 9 bases between. CDR3 region: CASSLQGYNTEAFF. The CDR3 bases are TGTGCCAGCAGTTTACAGGGTTATAACACTGAAGCTTTCTTT.

This clonotype was observed a few times. The chain is built from TRBV20-1 and TRBJ2-1; 7 positions match TRBD2. The V gene end was trimmed by 1 base and the J gene end by 12 bases; junction bases not matched to a gene: 6. Looked up from germline, CDR1 is DFQATT and CDR2 is SNEGSKA (reference sequence). The CDR3 is made up of 12 amino acids. CDR3 region: CSARGGTIGQFF. The CDR3 bases are TGCAGTGCTAGAGGGGGGACTATCGGGCAGTTCTTC.

This clonotype was seen at least ten times. The rearrangement uses TRBV20-1 and TRBJ1-5; D perhaps matches TRBD1 (6 bases). Trimming took 6 bases from V and 3 from J, leaving 12 bases between them. Looked up from germline, CDR1 is DFQATT and CDR2 is SNEGSKA (reference sequence). CDR3 length: 13 amino acids. The CDR3 region is CSARTVNNQPQHF. The CDR3 DNA follows: TGCAGTGCACGGACAGTTAACAATCAGCCCCAGCATTTT.

This chain joins TRBV20-1 and TRBJ2-3, with D perhaps TRBD2 (6 bases). The CDR3 is made up of 13 amino acids. The V gene lost 5 bases and the J gene lost 2 bases, with 11 bases spanning the gap. Germline V lookup: CDR1 DFQATT, CDR2 SNEGSKA (reference sequence). The CDR3 nucleotides read TGCAGTGCTCGGGGGAGTCCCACAGATACGCAGTATTTT. This sequence encodes CSARGSPTDTQYF.

The rearrangement links TRBV20-1 to TRBJ1-5, with D tentatively TRBD1 (6 bases). The CDR3 is made up of 15 amino acids. Trimming stripped 5 bases from V and 3 bases from J, with 17 bases between. CDR1 is DFQATT and CDR2 is SNEGSKA in the germline V gene (reference sequence). The CDR3 DNA reads as TGCAGTGCTGAGCAGACAGGACAGCACAATCAGCCCCAGCATTTT. Translated, it gives CSAEQTGQHNQPQHF.

This clonotype was detected many times. The V and J genes are TRBV29-1 and TRBJ2-5, with D possibly being TRBD1 (5 bases). The CDR3 extends over 16 amino acids. Trimming cost V 5 bases and J 3 bases, with 22 bases left between them. Per germline, CDR1 SQVTM and CDR2 ANQGSEA. CDR3 coding DNA: TGCAGCGTTTCCAAGGGGTGGCTTCGGGCCGAAGAGACCCAGTACTTC. This codes for CSVSKGWLRAEETQYF.

V and J are TRBV6-5 and TRBJ1-2, with TRBD1 as a possible D gene (6 bases). The CDR3 spans 14 residues. Between the trimmed V and J ends, which lost 2 bases and 3 bases, there was a span of 10 bases. CDR1 and CDR2 (germline): MNHEY, SVGAGI. Here the CDR3 reads CASSYAAGDYGYTF. Written as DNA, the CDR3 is TGTGCCAGCAGTTACGCGGCAGGGGACTATGGCTACACCTTC.

This clonotype was recorded at least ten times. The V and J genes are TRBV20-1 and TRBJ2-5; D unresolved. V lost 5 bases and J 3 bases, leaving 13 bases between the germline ends. The germline V gene encodes CDR1 DFQATT and CDR2 SNEGSKA (reference sequence). The CDR3 runs 13 residues. The CDR3 spells CSAPSVTEETQYF. DNA of the CDR3: TGCAGTGCTCCCTCAGTAACGGAAGAGACCCAGTACTTC.

This clonotype showed up many times. The rearrangement uses TRBV20-1 and TRBJ1-2, with D perhaps TRBD1 (5 bases). The CDR3 runs to 12 residues. Trimming removed 4 bases at V and 8 bases at J, with 14 bases between. CDR1 DFQATT and CDR2 SNEGSKA come from the germline V gene (reference sequence). CDR3 residues: CSANFGGRGYTF. The CDR3 DNA follows: TGCAGTGCTAATTTCGGGGGTCGGGGCTACACCTTC.

This clonotype has more than one count but fewer than ten. This chain connects TRBV5-5 to TRBJ2-7; TRBD1 is a possible D gene (5 bases). The germline V gene has CDR1 SGHKS and CDR2 YYEKEE (reference sequence). Trimming took off 2 bases at V and 5 bases at J, with 8 bases between the two ends. CDR3 size: 12 residues. CDR3 sequence reads: CASSFQGHEQYF. The DNA for the CDR3 is TGTGCCAGCAGCTTTCAGGGCCACGAGCAGTACTTC. Variable domain in full (rest from reference TRBV5-5 and TRBJ2-7): DAGVTQSPTHLIKTRGQQVTLRCSPISGHKSVSWYQQVLGQGPQFIFQYYEKEERGRGNFPDRFSARQFPNYSSELNVNALLLGDSALYLCASSFQGHEQYFGPGTRLTVT.

This clonotype has a count of ten or more. DNA of the CDR3: TGTGCCAGCAGCCCAGGACTAGCGCGATCGAACACCGGGGAGCTGTTTTTT. Translation gives CASSPGLARSNTGELFF. The J gene is TRBJ2-2, the V gene TRBV7-7; 9 bases map to TRBD2. Trimming took 5 bases from V and 0 from J; bases not matched to a gene: 7. Germline assignment: CDR1 SSHAT and CDR2 FNYEAQ (reference sequence). The CDR3 has 17 amino acids.

This clonotype was seen at least ten times. The chain has TRBV20-1 and TRBJ2-1; the match to TRBD1 covers 7 bases. Germline V gene data show CDR1 as DFQATT and CDR2 as SNEGSKA (reference sequence). The junction had 22 bases not matched to a gene; V was cut back by 2 bases and J by 3 bases. The CDR3 is made up of 20 amino acids. CDR3 region: CSARPSPRTGAVRNYNEQFF. CDR3 in DNA: TGCAGTGCTAGACCATCCCCTAGGACAGGAGCGGTGCGAAACTACAATGAGCAGTTCTTC.

This clonotype was observed a few times. A much larger clone lies one base from this, so it may be a read error. The gene calls are TRBV6-6 and TRBJ2-3; D call uncertain. The germline V gene encodes CDR1 MNHNY and CDR2 SVGAGI (reference sequence). The ends were cut back, 6 bases at V and 1 base at J, with 2 bases in the middle. The CDR3 spans 11 residues. As DNA, the CDR3 is TGTGCCAGCAGGGGCACAGATACGCAGTATTTT. This gives the protein CASRGTDTQYF.

This clonotype was seen only a few times. The gene calls are TRBV15 and TRBJ2-1; D ambiguous. Trimming pared 2 bases from V and 4 bases from J, leaving 3 bases between. Per the germline V gene, CDR1 is LNHNV and CDR2 is YYDKDF (reference sequence). CDR3 length equals 12 residues. The CDR3 DNA sequence: TGTGCCACCAGCAGACAATACAATGAGCAGTTCTTC. This encodes CATSRQYNEQFF.

This clonotype was detected many times. The chain carries TRBV20-1 and TRBJ1-5; D not certain. Trimming removed 5 bases from V and 0 bases from J, with 8 bases in between. Germline V CDR1 and CDR2: DFQATT, SNEGSKA (reference sequence). CDR3 length: 13 residues. CDR3 region: CSARGYSNQPQHF. The CDR3 DNA follows: TGCAGTGCTCGGGGTTATAGCAATCAGCCCCAGCATTTT.